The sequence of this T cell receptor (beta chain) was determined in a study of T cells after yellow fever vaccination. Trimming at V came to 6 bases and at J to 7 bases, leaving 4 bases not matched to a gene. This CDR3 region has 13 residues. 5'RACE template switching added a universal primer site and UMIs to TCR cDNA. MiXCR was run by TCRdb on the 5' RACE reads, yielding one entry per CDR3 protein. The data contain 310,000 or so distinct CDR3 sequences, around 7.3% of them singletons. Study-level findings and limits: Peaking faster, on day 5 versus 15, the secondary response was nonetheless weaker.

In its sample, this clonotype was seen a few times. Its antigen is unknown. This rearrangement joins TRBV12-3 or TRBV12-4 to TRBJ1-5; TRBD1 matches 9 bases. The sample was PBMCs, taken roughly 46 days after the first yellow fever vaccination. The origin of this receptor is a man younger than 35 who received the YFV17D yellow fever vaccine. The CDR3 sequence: CASRSDRGQPQHF. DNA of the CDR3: TGTGCCAGCAGATCGGACAGGGGACAGCCCCAGCATTTT.